These 28 T cell receptor beta chains share one sample of origin, sequenced in a study of blood T cell repertoires in COVID-19. The data were produced by immunoSEQ multiplex PCR, yet TCRdb's version contains in-frame clones alone and is incomplete. This table holds some 120,000 clones, around 90% found once. Source material: peripheral blood. The receptors were gathered from a man aged 60 to 69 with COVID-19, enrolled during active disease.

This clone was seen just once. The genes are TRBV11-2 and TRBJ2-5, with D tentatively TRBD1 (6 bases). There are 15 residues in the CDR3. Germline V CDR1 and CDR2: SGHAT, FQNNGV. Trimming stripped 3 bases from V and 2 bases from J, with 13 bases between. CDR3 amino acids: CASSFGLGQQETQYF. The CDR3 DNA reads as TGTGCCAGCAGCTTTGGCCTAGGACAGCAAGAGACCCAGTACTTC.

The rearrangement joins TRBV7-2 to TRBJ1-1; the D gene is possibly TRBD1 (6 bases). From germline, CDR1 is SGHTA and CDR2 FQGNSA. V lost 3 bases, J lost 5 bases, and 10 bases lay in between. The CDR3 covers 13 residues. The CDR3 DNA follows: TGTGCCAGCAGCTTGGCCAGGGGAACTGAAGCTTTCTTT. This translates into CASSLARGTEAFF.

The chain is built from TRBV5-1 and TRBJ2-2, with D perhaps TRBD1 (6 bases). CDR1 and CDR2 from the germline V gene are SGHRS and YFSETQ. Deletions cut 4 bases from V and 6 bases from J, with 13 bases between. This CDR3 contains 14 residues. CDR3 sequence reads: CASSQEGVAGELFF. The DNA of the CDR3 is TGCGCCAGCAGCCAAGAGGGGGTGGCCGGGGAGCTGTTTTTT.

The rearrangement links TRBV2 to TRBJ2-2; the match to TRBD2 covers 9 bases. J was trimmed by 7 bases and V by 4 bases; bases with no gene match: 10. The V gene's germline CDR1 is SNHLY and CDR2 FYNNEI. The CDR3 totals 16 residues. The DNA for the CDR3 is TGTGCCAGCAGTGCCTCTGGCGGGAGGGCCAGCGGGGAGCTGTTTTTT. Translating gives CASSASGGRASGELFF.

This clone came up a few times. Other DNA sequences from this sample encode an identical CDR3 as well. The chain joins TRBV9 to TRBJ2-5, with a weak D call TRBD2 (6 bases). The CDR3 sequence is 14 residues long. The V end lost 0 bases, the J end lost 4 bases, and 10 bases lay between the germline ends. Germline values: CDR1 SGDLS, CDR2 YYNGEE. For the CDR3, the DNA is TGTGCCAGCAGCGTAGTTGAGGGAGGAGAGACCCAGTACTTC. Residues: CASSVVEGGETQYF.

The CDR3 region has the DNA TGTGCCAGCTCACTAGCCGGGGGAAAGAATGAAAAACTGTTTTTT. Translated, it gives CASSLAGGKNEKLFF. The genes are TRBV18 and TRBJ1-4, with D perhaps TRBD1 (5 bases). Per the germline V gene, CDR1 is KGHSH and CDR2 is LQKENI. V lost 4 bases and J 5 bases, leaving 14 bases between the germline ends. This CDR3 is built from 15 residues.

The chain couples TRBV5-1 to TRBJ2-3, with TRBD1 identical over 11 bases. The germline V gene encodes CDR1 SGHRS and CDR2 YFSETQ. V gave up 6 bases and J gave up 6 bases; unmatched junction bases: 9. The CDR3 spans 15 residues. As DNA, the CDR3 is TGCGCCAGCAACCGTCGGGACAGGGGGTATGATACGCAGTATTTT. Its translation: CASNRRDRGYDTQYF.

The chain joins TRBV7-3 to TRBJ2-5; the match to TRBD1 covers 10 bases. CDR3 length equals 14 residues. Losses at the gene ends were 5 bases for V and 6 bases for J; bases not matched to a gene: 6. Germline CDR1 reads SGHTA; CDR2 reads FQGTGA. The CDR3: CASSPDRGQKTQYF. The DNA of the CDR3 is TGTGCCAGCAGCCCCGACAGGGGGCAGAAGACCCAGTACTTC.

The J gene is TRBJ2-2, the V gene TRBV5-1; D is ambiguous. Looked up from germline, CDR1 is SGHRS and CDR2 is YFSETQ. The V gene lost 2 bases and the J gene lost 6 bases, with 11 bases spanning the gap. The CDR3 has 14 amino acids. CDR3 coding DNA: TGCGCCAGCAGCTTAACACAGTTTGCCGGGGAGCTGTTTTTT. Its protein product is CASSLTQFAGELFF.

The gene calls are TRBV9 and TRBJ2-3; 12 nucleotides agree with TRBD2. J lost 4 bases, V lost 0 bases, and 9 bases had no gene match. This CDR3 contains 18 residues. CDR1 and CDR2 (germline): SGDLS, YYNGEE. The CDR3 is CASSVATGLAGYPDTQYF. CDR3 sequence (DNA): TGTGCCAGCAGCGTAGCTACCGGACTAGCGGGGTACCCAGATACGCAGTATTTT.

V gene TRBV23-1 combines with J gene TRBJ2-5, with unresolved D. TRBV23-1 carries the ORF label, with uncertain function. The CDR3 totals 14 residues. With 2 bases removed from V and 2 bases from J, the gap between germline ends came to 9 bases. CDR3 region: CASSQATKQETQYF. The DNA for the CDR3 is TGCGCCAGCAGTCAAGCGACAAAGCAAGAGACCCAGTACTTC.

V gene TRBV5-1 combines with J gene TRBJ1-2; 7 bases are shared with TRBD1. V lost 7 bases and J lost 4; bases outside the gene matches: 10. Germline V gene sequence: CDR1 SGHRS, CDR2 YFSETQ. CDR3 length: 14 residues. The CDR3 loop reads CASGSSGQVYGYTF. The DNA of the CDR3 is TGCGCCAGCGGGTCTAGTGGACAGGTCTATGGCTACACCTTC. The full variable domain, completed using reference TRBV5-1 and TRBJ1-2, is KAGVTQTPRYLIKTRGQQVTLSCSPISGHRSVSWYQQTPGQGLQFLFEYFSETQRNKGNFPGRFSGRQFSNSRSEMNVSTLELGDSALYLCASGSSGQVYGYTFGSGTRLTVV.

The chain combines TRBV7-2 with TRBJ2-7; 7 positions agree with TRBD2. CDR1 SGHTA and CDR2 FQGNSA come from the germline V gene. The CDR3 length is 16 residues. V shed 0 bases and J 0 bases; nucleotides not matched to a gene: 5. The CDR3 loop is CASSLAPSGPSYEQYF. The DNA of the CDR3 is TGTGCCAGCAGCTTAGCCCCTAGCGGTCCCTCCTACGAGCAGTACTTC. Based on the CDR3 plus reference TRBV7-2 and TRBJ2-7, the full variable domain is GAGVSQSPSNKVTEKGKDVELRCDPISGHTALYWYRQSLGQGLEFLIYFQGNSAPDKSGLPSDRFSAERTGGSVSTLTIQRTQQEDSAVYLCASSLAPSGPSYEQYFGPGTRLTVT.

The V and J genes are TRBV4-1 and TRBJ1-1, with D uncertain. Germline lookup yields CDR1 MGHRA and CDR2 YSYEKL. The CDR3 runs 12 residues. V lost 0 bases and J lost 11, with 10 bases in between. CDR3: CASSQDNGRAFF. Here the CDR3 DNA reads TGCGCCAGCAGCCAAGATAACGGGAGGGCTTTCTTT.

V and J are TRBV18 and TRBJ2-3; 9 nucleotides match TRBD1. The CDR3 contains 14 residues. The germline V gene has CDR1 KGHSH and CDR2 LQKENI. Trimming cost V 6 bases and J 3 bases; bases outside gene matches: 4. For the CDR3, the DNA is TGTGCCAGCTCGCCGGACAGGGGAACAGATACGCAGTATTTT. Its translation is CASSPDRGTDTQYF.

This chain joins TRBV29-1 and TRBJ1-2; 9 bases agree with TRBD1. The CDR3 has 14 amino acids. The J segment lost 8 bases and the V segment lost 6 bases, leaving 13 bases of the junction unmatched. Germline V gene lookup returns CDR1 SQVTM and CDR2 ANQGSEA. CDR3 bases: TGCAGCGTGGCCCGGGACAGGGTCGTTGGGGGCTACACCTTC. Encoded protein: CSVARDRVVGGYTF. Full variable domain (rest looked up from reference TRBV29-1 and TRBJ1-2): SAVISQKPSRDICQRGTSLTIQCQVDSQVTMMFWYRQQPGQSLTLIATANQGSEATYESGFVIDKFPISRPNLTFSTLTVSNMSPEDSSIYLCSVARDRVVGGYTFGSGTRLTVV.

The CDR3 sequence is CASLRRAGDTQYF. The CDR3 DNA reads as TGTGCCAGCTTAAGACGAGCGGGAGATACGCAGTATTTT. This chain joins TRBV6-5 and TRBJ2-3; D might be TRBD2 (6 bases). Trimming left V 8 bases short and J 5 bases short, with 14 bases between. CDR1 is MNHEY and CDR2 is SVGAGI in the germline V gene. The CDR3 spans 13 residues.

This clone was seen only once. J is TRBJ2-2 and V is TRBV15; perhaps TRBD1 as D (6 bases). Germline assignment: CDR1 LNHNV and CDR2 YYDKDF (reference sequence). V was pared by 7 bases and J by 1 base, with 10 bases between. There are 14 residues in the CDR3. The CDR3 sequence: CATTDRVNTGELFF. The CDR3 nucleotides read TGTGCCACCACGGACAGAGTGAACACCGGGGAGCTGTTTTTT.

V and J are TRBV28 and TRBJ2-7, with a weak D call TRBD2 (5 bases). V was trimmed by 10 bases and J by 3 bases, leaving 13 bases between them. The CDR3 consists of 12 residues. Germline CDR1 is MDHEN and CDR2 is SYDVKM. The CDR3 region is CATGERDYEQYF. CDR3 coding DNA: TGTGCCACCGGGGAGAGGGACTACGAGCAGTACTTC.

V is TRBV6-5 and J is TRBJ2-5, with 10 nucleotides matching TRBD1. Per the germline V gene, CDR1 is MNHEY and CDR2 is SVGAGI. The trim removed 0 bases at V and 3 bases at J, leaving 4 bases unmatched. The CDR3 has 16 residues. CDR3 protein: CASSYSTGTGEETQYF. The CDR3 nucleotides are TGTGCCAGCAGTTACTCAACCGGGACAGGGGAAGAGACCCAGTACTTC.

The CDR3 coding sequence is TGTGCCATCAGTGGACCGGGACAGGGGGCTGCCGGGGAGCTGTTTTTT. Its protein product is CAISGPGQGAAGELFF. The rearrangement uses TRBV10-3 and TRBJ2-2; 12 bases line up with TRBD1. V trimming: 4 bases; J trimming: 6 bases; junction bases outside the gene matches: 6. Germline V gene sequence: CDR1 ENHRY, CDR2 SYGVKD. The CDR3 has 16 amino acids.

This rearrangement joins TRBV11-3 to TRBJ2-7, with TRBD2 identical over 7 bases. CDR3 length: 13 residues. Germline V gene data show CDR1 as SGHNT and CDR2 as YENEEA. Trimming cost V 0 bases and J 6 bases; bases outside gene matches: 2. The CDR3 loop reads CASSLEAGREQYF. The CDR3 region has the DNA TGTGCCAGCAGCTTAGAAGCGGGACGCGAGCAGTACTTC.

As for this clone: At one end the junction does not follow the germline gene, possibly because of a read error. The genes are TRBV5-1 and TRBJ1-4, with 8 bases aligning to TRBD1. CDR3 length equals 14 residues. Per the germline V gene, CDR1 is SGHRS and CDR2 is YFSETQ. The CDR3 is CASSLDRVGEKLFF. The CDR3 region has the DNA TGCGCCAGCAGTTTGGACAGGGTCGGTGAAAAACTGTTTTTT. Looking up the rest from reference TRBV5-1 and TRBJ1-4 gives the full variable domain: KAGVTQTPRYLIKTRGQQVTLSCSPISGHRSVSWYQQTPGQGLQFLFEYFSETQRNKGNFPGRFSGRQFSNSRSEMNVSTLELGDSALYLCASSLDRVGEKLFFGSGTQLSVL.

The V gene is TRBV28, the J gene TRBJ1-5; 8 nucleotides align to TRBD1. Germline V gene data show CDR1 as MDHEN and CDR2 as SYDVKM. The CDR3 has 16 amino acids. V was clipped by 7 bases and J by 4 bases; unmatched bases: 12. The CDR3 is CASTHPGTGDNQPQHF. The CDR3 DNA reads TGTGCCAGCACCCATCCCGGGACAGGTGATAATCAGCCCCAGCATTTT. The variable domain in full, with the rest retrieved from reference TRBV28 and TRBJ1-5, is DVKVTQSSRYLVKRTGEKVFLECVQDMDHENMFWYRQDPGLGLRLIYFSYDVKMKEKGDIPEGYSVSREKKERFSLILESASTNQTSMYLCASTHPGTGDNQPQHFGDGTRLSIL.

This chain connects TRBV18 to TRBJ1-1; the D is unclear. With 1 base removed from V and 8 bases from J, the gap between germline ends came to 8 bases. The CDR3 contains 12 residues. The germline V gene encodes CDR1 KGHSH and CDR2 LQKENI. The DNA for the CDR3 is TGTGCCAGCTCACCACTCAGTACCGAAGCTTTCTTT. Amino acids: CASSPLSTEAFF.

J is TRBJ2-7 and V is TRBV20-1; possible D gene TRBD1, 5 bases. Germline V lookup: CDR1 DFQATT, CDR2 SNEGSKA (reference sequence). V was trimmed by 3 bases and J by 2 bases, leaving 14 bases between them. The CDR3 sequence is 14 residues long. For the CDR3, the DNA is TGCAGTGCTAGTGTCGAAGGGGCCCCCTACGAGCAGTACTTC. Amino acid sequence: CSASVEGAPYEQYF.

This clone has just a few counts. In the same sample, other DNA sequences code for this CDR3. The chain has TRBV2 and TRBJ2-7, with D perhaps TRBD1 (6 bases). The CDR3 consists of 12 residues. V gave up 6 bases and J gave up 2 bases, with 8 bases separating them. The germline CDR1 and CDR2 sequences are SNHLY and FYNNEI. The CDR3 nucleotides are TGTGCCAGCAGACAGGGAGCCTACGAGCAGTACTTC. It is translated as CASRQGAYEQYF.

The chain is built from TRBV5-1 and TRBJ2-1, with 16 bases aligning to TRBD2. Germline values: CDR1 SGHRS, CDR2 YFSETQ. The J segment lost 9 bases and the V segment lost 2 bases, leaving 2 bases of the junction unmatched. This CDR3 is built from 15 residues. CDR3 bases: TGCGCCAGCAGCTTCGGGACTAGCGGGAGGGTTGAGCAGTTCTTC. Translating it yields CASSFGTSGRVEQFF.